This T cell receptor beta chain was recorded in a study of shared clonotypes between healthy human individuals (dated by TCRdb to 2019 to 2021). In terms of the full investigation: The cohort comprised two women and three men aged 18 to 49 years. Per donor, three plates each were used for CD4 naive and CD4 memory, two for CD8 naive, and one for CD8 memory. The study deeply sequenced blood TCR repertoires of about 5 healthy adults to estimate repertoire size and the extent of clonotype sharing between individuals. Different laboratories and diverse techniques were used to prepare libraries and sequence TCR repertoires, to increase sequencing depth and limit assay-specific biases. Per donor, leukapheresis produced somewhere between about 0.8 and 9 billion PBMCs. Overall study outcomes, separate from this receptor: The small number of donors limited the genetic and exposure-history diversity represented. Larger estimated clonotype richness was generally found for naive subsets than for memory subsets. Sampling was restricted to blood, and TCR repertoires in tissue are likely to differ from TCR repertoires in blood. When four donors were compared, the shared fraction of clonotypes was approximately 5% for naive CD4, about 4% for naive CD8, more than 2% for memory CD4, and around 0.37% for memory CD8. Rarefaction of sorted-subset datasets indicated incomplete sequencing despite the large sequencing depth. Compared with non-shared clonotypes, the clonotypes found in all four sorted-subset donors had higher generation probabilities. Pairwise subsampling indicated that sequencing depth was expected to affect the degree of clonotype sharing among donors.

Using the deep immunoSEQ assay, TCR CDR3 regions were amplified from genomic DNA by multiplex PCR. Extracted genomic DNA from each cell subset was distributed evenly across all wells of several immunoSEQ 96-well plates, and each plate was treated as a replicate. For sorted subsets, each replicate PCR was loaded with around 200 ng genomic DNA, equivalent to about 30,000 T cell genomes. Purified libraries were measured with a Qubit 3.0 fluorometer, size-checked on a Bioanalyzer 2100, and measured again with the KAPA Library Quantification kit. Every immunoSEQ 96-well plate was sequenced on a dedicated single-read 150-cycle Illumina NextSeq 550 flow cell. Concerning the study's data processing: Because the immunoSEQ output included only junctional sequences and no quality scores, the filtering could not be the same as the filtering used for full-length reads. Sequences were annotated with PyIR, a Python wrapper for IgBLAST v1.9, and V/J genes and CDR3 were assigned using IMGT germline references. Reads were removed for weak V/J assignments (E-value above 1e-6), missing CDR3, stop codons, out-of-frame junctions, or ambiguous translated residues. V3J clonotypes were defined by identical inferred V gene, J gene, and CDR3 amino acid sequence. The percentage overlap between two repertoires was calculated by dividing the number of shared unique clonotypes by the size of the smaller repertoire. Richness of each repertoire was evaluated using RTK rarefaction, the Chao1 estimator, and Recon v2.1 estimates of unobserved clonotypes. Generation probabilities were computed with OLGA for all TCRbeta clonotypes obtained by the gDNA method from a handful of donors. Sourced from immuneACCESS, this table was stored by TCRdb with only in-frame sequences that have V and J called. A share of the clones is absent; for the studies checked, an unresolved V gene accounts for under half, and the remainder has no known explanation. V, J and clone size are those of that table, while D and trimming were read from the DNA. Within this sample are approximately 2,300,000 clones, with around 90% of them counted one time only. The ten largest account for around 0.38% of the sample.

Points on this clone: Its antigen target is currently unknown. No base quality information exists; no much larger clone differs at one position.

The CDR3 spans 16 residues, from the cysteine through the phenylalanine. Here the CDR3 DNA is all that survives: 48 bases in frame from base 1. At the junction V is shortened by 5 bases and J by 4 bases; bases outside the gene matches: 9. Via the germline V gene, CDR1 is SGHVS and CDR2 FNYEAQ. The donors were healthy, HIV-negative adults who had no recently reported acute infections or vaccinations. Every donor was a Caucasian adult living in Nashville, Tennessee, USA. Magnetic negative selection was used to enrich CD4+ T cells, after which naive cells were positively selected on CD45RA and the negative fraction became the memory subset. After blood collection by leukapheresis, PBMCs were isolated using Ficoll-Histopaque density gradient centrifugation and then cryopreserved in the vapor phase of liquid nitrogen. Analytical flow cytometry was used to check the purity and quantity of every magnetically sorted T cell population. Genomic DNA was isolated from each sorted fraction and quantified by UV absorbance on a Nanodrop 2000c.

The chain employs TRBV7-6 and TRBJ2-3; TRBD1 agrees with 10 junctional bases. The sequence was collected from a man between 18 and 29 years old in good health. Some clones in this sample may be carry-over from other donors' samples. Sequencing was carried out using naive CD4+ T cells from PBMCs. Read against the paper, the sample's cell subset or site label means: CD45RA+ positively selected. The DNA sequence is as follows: TGTGCCAGCAGCCCGTTGGGGACAGGGGTTTCAGATACGCAGTATTTT. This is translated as CASSPLGTGVSDTQYF.